This T cell receptor (beta chain) is from a study of blood T cells in healthy people across ages. CDR3 length equals 14 residues. In germline, CDR1 is DFQATT, CDR2 SNEGSKA (reference sequence). The V end lost 6 bases, the J end lost 0 bases, and 12 bases lay between the germline ends. The second PCR ran roughly 6 to 11 cycles with a sample-barcoded 5' primer and J-beta primers. TCRdb re-analysed the 5' RACE reads in MiXCR, keeping a single row per CDR3 protein. The sample records over 600,000 distinct CDR3 sequences, 56% being singletons. Sequencing was done on a sample of blood. The chain has TRBV20-1 and TRBJ2-1, with D perhaps matching TRBD1 (7 bases). The receptor's source is a man aged 35 to 55 in good health. DNA of the CDR3: TGCAGTGCCCCGCGGGACAGCTCCTACAATGAGCAGTTCTTC. Translating gives CSAPRDSSYNEQFF.